In this sample, the clone carrying this T cell receptor beta chain turned up a few times. Antigen specificity is unknown. These data come from a study of T cells in Graves' hyperthyroidism and ophthalmopathy. Notes on the study in general: Blood also held most thyroid clonotypes expanded beyond 0.001. Ophthalmopathy stood apart from stable hyperthyroidism in a 13 V-J model.

Researchers barred patients who had uncontrolled infection, other autoimmune disease, pregnancy or lactation. Diagnoses used clinical symptoms, serum thyroxine and TRAb, thyroid ultrasound and orbital computed tomography. The source material, RNA transcripts, was used to amplify TCR beta CDR3 regions. An initial round of RT-PCR targeting the TCR CDR3 relied on the HTBI primer set. From the multiplex PCR reads, TCRdb called clonotypes with MiXCR, one entry per CDR3 protein. The sample contains about 510,000 distinct CDR3 sequences, 40% to 55% of which appear only once. The V and J ends lost 5 bases and 1 base respectively, with 3 bases between them. Germline CDR1 reads MGHRA; CDR2 reads YSYEKL. The CDR3 spans 13 residues.

The TCR originated in an adult woman with Graves' disease, either hyperthyroidism or ophthalmopathy (not recorded which). The V gene is TRBV4-1, the J gene TRBJ2-6, with no clear D. The source material was peripheral blood or thyroid tissue (not recorded which). DNA of the CDR3: TGCGCCAGCAGCAAGTCTGGGGCCAACGTCCTGACTTTC. Its protein is CASSKSGANVLTF.